These T cell receptor beta chains were read from a single sample in a study of blood T cells in healthy people across ages. TCRdb redid the calling of the 5' RACE reads with MiXCR, one entry per CDR3 protein. The data show fewer than 1,200,000 distinct CDR3 sequences, about 25% seen once. A further study also used this sample, focusing on T cells of mothers and their children.

The sequenced material came from blood. The source of these receptors is a girl aged 2 to 9 in good health. CDR3s include the opening cysteine and the closing phenylalanine or tryptophan. Each record gives: clone size, J gene, D gene, V gene, CDR3 protein, CDR3 DNA. D genes are given only for firm matches. Clone size is stated in some rows and not others, as once, few, many or a class when expanded.

>.|TRBJ1-5|.|TRBV27
CASSPDGLLANQPQHF
TGTGCCAGCAGTCCCGACGGGCTTTTGGCAAATCAGCCCCAGCATTTT
>few|TRBJ2-1|.|TRBV6-1
CASNSLRQKALGQFF
TGTGCCAGCAACTCATTGCGGCAAAAGGCACTCGGGCAGTTCTTC
>.|TRBJ1-5|.|TRBV12-3/TRBV12-4
CASSWDRRFQHF
TGTGCCAGCAGTTGGGACCGAAGATTTCAGCATTTT
>.|TRBJ2-7|.|TRBV6-1
CASRFFIPRGGEQYF
TGTGCCAGCAGATTTTTCATCCCCCGCGGCGGAGAGCAGTACTTC
>few|TRBJ1-5|.|TRBV6-6
CASSSLGAQPQHF
TGTGCCAGCAGCTCCCTAGGCGCTCAGCCCCAGCATTTT
>.|TRBJ2-1|.|TRBV4-1
CASSPEDVAYNEQFF
TGCGCCAGCAGCCCAGAGGACGTTGCCTACAATGAGCAGTTCTTC
>few|TRBJ1-4|.|TRBV7-9
CASSPTRATNEKLFF
TGTGCCAGCAGTCCTACGAGAGCGACTAATGAAAAACTGTTTTTT
>.|TRBJ1-5|.|TRBV5-1
CASSLGDGLQPQHF
TGCGCCAGCAGCTTGGGGGACGGTCTTCAGCCCCAGCATTTT
>few|TRBJ2-3|.|TRBV12-3/TRBV12-4
CASSHTGSPDTQYF
TGTGCCAGCAGCCACACAGGGAGCCCAGATACGCAGTATTTT
>.|TRBJ2-1|.|TRBV2
CASSEVAAGEQFF
TGTGCCAGCAGTGAAGTAGCGGCAGGAGAGCAGTTCTTC
>.|TRBJ2-1|TRBD2|TRBV4-3
CASSQEFGGYHNEQFF
TGCGCCAGCAGCCAAGAGTTCGGGGGGTACCACAATGAGCAGTTCTTC
>.|TRBJ1-1|TRBD1|TRBV4-3
CASSWDRGLNTEAFF
TGCGCCAGCAGTTGGGACAGGGGGCTTAACACTGAAGCTTTCTTT
>few|TRBJ1-1|.|TRBV29-1
CSVGEQGEAFF
TGCAGCGTTGGTGAACAAGGAGAAGCTTTCTTT
>.|TRBJ2-5|TRBD1|TRBV4-3
CASSQDRGQGRTQYF
TGCGCCAGCAGCCAAGATAGGGGACAGGGAAGGACCCAGTACTTC
>.|TRBJ2-5|.|TRBV18
CASSPRGDRQETQYF
TGTGCCAGCTCACCACGGGGGGACAGACAAGAGACCCAGTACTTC
>.|TRBJ2-3|.|TRBV5-1
CASKAGAGEMDTQYF
TGCGCCAGCAAGGCGGGGGCGGGAGAAATGGATACGCAGTATTTT
>few|TRBJ1-2|.|TRBV6-5
CASSYLQNYGYTF
TGTGCCAGCAGTTACTTACAGAACTATGGCTACACCTTC
>few|TRBJ2-1|TRBD2|TRBV12-3/TRBV12-4
CANGLAGDNEQFF
TGTGCCAACGGACTAGCGGGAGACAATGAGCAGTTCTTC
>.|TRBJ1-4|.|TRBV6-5
CASSHHRVGEKLFF
TGTGCCAGCAGTCATCACAGGGTCGGAGAAAAACTGTTTTTT
>.|TRBJ1-4|TRBD1|TRBV2
CARNPRTGKDEKLFF
TGTGCCAGAAATCCCCGGACAGGGAAGGATGAAAAACTGTTTTTT
>.|TRBJ2-1|TRBD1|TRBV4-3
CASSQGRTGSYNEQFF
TGCGCCAGCAGCCAAGGGCGGACAGGCTCCTACAATGAGCAGTTCTTC
>few|TRBJ2-7|.|TRBV12-3/TRBV12-4
CASSDDVGGATSYEQYF
TGTGCCAGCAGCGACGACGTGGGGGGAGCTACCTCCTACGAGCAGTACTTC
>.|TRBJ1-1|.|TRBV29-1
CSVGTRRDTEAFF
TGCAGCGTTGGAACGCGTCGGGACACTGAAGCTTTCTTT
>few|TRBJ1-2|.|TRBV29-1
CSVEADYGYTF
TGCAGCGTTGAAGCTGACTATGGCTACACCTTC
>.|TRBJ1-2|.|TRBV29-1
CSVDAGFGYTF
TGCAGCGTTGATGCAGGGTTTGGCTACACCTTC
>few|TRBJ2-4|.|TRBV29-1
CSVVTGVAKNIQYF
TGCAGCGTTGTGACGGGCGTCGCCAAAAACATTCAGTACTTC
>few|TRBJ2-2|TRBD2|TRBV7-9
CASSFAAGLAVTGELFF
TGTGCCAGCAGCTTTGCCGCGGGACTAGCGGTCACCGGGGAGCTGTTTTTT
>.|TRBJ2-5|.|TRBV28
CASSVSGRGRGDLLTQYF
TGTGCCAGCAGCGTCTCGGGCCGAGGGCGCGGGGATCTCTTGACCCAGTACTTC